The T cell receptor beta chain described here comes from a study of T-cell memory formation after mild COVID-19. For the study at large: For the most part, TCR clusters were specific to one donor. Study-wide findings and caveats: Pre-infection memory showed some responding clones, and this suggested that cross-reactive memory joined.

Each CDR3 protein gets one entry after TCRdb re-called the 5' RACE reads with MiXCR. The sample carries hundreds of thousands of distinct CDR3 sequences, about 16% recorded once. Germline V gene data show CDR1 as DFQATT and CDR2 as SNEGSKA (reference sequence). This CDR3 contains 14 residues. Trimming removed 0 bases from V and 5 bases from J, with 13 bases in between. Concerning this clonotype itself: Antigen specificity is unknown.

The sequence derives from a man aged 18-30 years who had mild COVID-19 (a few samples of this study predate the infection). Cell type and time point are not known. The sequenced material came from PBMCs or a T cell subset sorted from them (not recorded which). This rearrangement joins TRBV20-1 to TRBJ1-2, with D tentatively TRBD1 (6 bases). The CDR3 is CSARDQWGPYGYTF. The CDR3 nucleotides read TGCAGTGCTAGAGATCAATGGGGGCCGTATGGCTACACCTTC.